This is a list of T cell receptor beta chains from one sample in a study of blood T cell repertoires in COVID-19. Assay used: immunoSEQ multiplex PCR; TCRdb lists only in-frame clones, some missing. The table records 150,000 to 250,000 clones, roughly 79% of them present only once. The sequencing sample was made of peripheral blood. These receptors were collected from a human donor with acute or convalescent COVID-19. The donor label of this sample is uncertain. The CDR3 runs from the conserved cysteine through the conserved F or W. Each record gives: J gene, V gene, D gene, CDR3 protein. A D gene is named only where the DNA matches it firmly.

j_call: TRBJ1-1
v_call: TRBV5-1
d_call: TRBD1
cdr3_aa: CASSSGDRVKSEAFF

j_call: TRBJ2-1
v_call: TRBV7-2
d_call: TRBD2
cdr3_aa: CASSLAGGFDEQFF

j_call: TRBJ2-7
v_call: TRBV7-9
d_call: TRBD1
cdr3_aa: CASSLGTGIEQYF

j_call: TRBJ1-4
v_call: TRBV5-5
d_call: -
cdr3_aa: CASSKDSNEKLFF

j_call: TRBJ1-1
v_call: TRBV7-2
d_call: -
cdr3_aa: CASSLGVGLNAFF

j_call: TRBJ2-2
v_call: TRBV27
d_call: -
cdr3_aa: CASSAAGQSLPNTGELFF

j_call: TRBJ1-3
v_call: TRBV30
d_call: -
cdr3_aa: CAWNRAERNTIYF

j_call: TRBJ1-5
v_call: TRBV2
d_call: TRBD1
cdr3_aa: CASSGEQGKQPQHF

j_call: TRBJ1-1
v_call: TRBV14
d_call: -
cdr3_aa: CASSQQENPEAFF

j_call: TRBJ2-2
v_call: TRBV9
d_call: -
cdr3_aa: CASSVDPSAGELFF

j_call: TRBJ1-5
v_call: TRBV19
d_call: -
cdr3_aa: CASTSSVWPQHF

j_call: TRBJ1-4
v_call: TRBV3-1/TRBV3-2
d_call: TRBD1
cdr3_aa: CASSYRGLGEKLFF

j_call: TRBJ1-2
v_call: TRBV4-2
d_call: -
cdr3_aa: CASSLIGGERGYTF

j_call: TRBJ1-2
v_call: TRBV30
d_call: -
cdr3_aa: CAWSEGTNNYGYTF

j_call: TRBJ2-3
v_call: TRBV6-5
d_call: TRBD1
cdr3_aa: CASSRQGANTDTQYF

j_call: TRBJ1-3
v_call: TRBV5-3
d_call: -
cdr3_aa: CARKKGLSGNTIYF

j_call: TRBJ1-6
v_call: TRBV27
d_call: TRBD1
cdr3_aa: CASSGQGGSPLHF

j_call: TRBJ2-1
v_call: TRBV9
d_call: TRBD1
cdr3_aa: CASSPRQGAVEQFF

j_call: TRBJ1-5
v_call: TRBV7-9
d_call: -
cdr3_aa: CASSFDRGTSGNQPQHF

j_call: TRBJ1-3
v_call: TRBV7-2
d_call: TRBD1
cdr3_aa: CASSSRTGTRGFSGNTIYF

j_call: TRBJ2-1
v_call: TRBV14
d_call: -
cdr3_aa: CASSQLTAITFF

j_call: TRBJ1-3
v_call: TRBV13
d_call: -
cdr3_aa: CASSPISGGNTIYF

j_call: TRBJ2-6
v_call: TRBV2
d_call: -
cdr3_aa: CASSTTGLGANVLTF

j_call: TRBJ2-1
v_call: TRBV27
d_call: TRBD1
cdr3_aa: CASSLTTGTGGKQFF

j_call: TRBJ2-2
v_call: TRBV4-2
d_call: -
cdr3_aa: CASSPGRWSEETGELFF

j_call: TRBJ2-7
v_call: TRBV11-1
d_call: -
cdr3_aa: CASSFETVREQYF

j_call: TRBJ1-3
v_call: TRBV28
d_call: -
cdr3_aa: CASSFPGNGNTIYF

j_call: TRBJ2-5
v_call: TRBV6-5
d_call: -
cdr3_aa: CASSSDPGETQYF

j_call: TRBJ2-7
v_call: TRBV25-1
d_call: -
cdr3_aa: CASRRGGVGYEQYF

j_call: TRBJ2-1
v_call: TRBV3-1/TRBV3-2
d_call: -
cdr3_aa: CASSHQLVDEQFF

j_call: TRBJ2-7
v_call: TRBV18
d_call: TRBD2
cdr3_aa: CASSPGLAASYEQYF

j_call: TRBJ2-3
v_call: TRBV3-1/TRBV3-2
d_call: -
cdr3_aa: CASSQEKGQFTDTQYF

j_call: TRBJ1-1
v_call: TRBV29-1
d_call: -
cdr3_aa: CSVEDQDSLLRNTEAFF

j_call: TRBJ2-7
v_call: TRBV18
d_call: TRBD2
cdr3_aa: CASSPPATSGRNKQYF

j_call: TRBJ1-1
v_call: TRBV3-1/TRBV3-2
d_call: -
cdr3_aa: CASSRNVGDTEAFF